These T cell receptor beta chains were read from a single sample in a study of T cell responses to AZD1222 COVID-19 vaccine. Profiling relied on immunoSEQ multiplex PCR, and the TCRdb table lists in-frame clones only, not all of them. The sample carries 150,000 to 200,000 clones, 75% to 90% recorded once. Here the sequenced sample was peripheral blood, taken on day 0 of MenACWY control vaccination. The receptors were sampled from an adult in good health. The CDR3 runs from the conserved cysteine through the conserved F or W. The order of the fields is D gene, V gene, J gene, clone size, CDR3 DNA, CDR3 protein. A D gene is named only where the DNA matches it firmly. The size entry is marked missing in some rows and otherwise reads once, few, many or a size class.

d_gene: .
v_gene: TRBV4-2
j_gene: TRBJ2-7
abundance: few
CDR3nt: TGTGCCAGCAGCCAAGTCGCGGGGACGGATACCTACGAGCAGTACTTC
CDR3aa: CASSQVAGTDTYEQYF

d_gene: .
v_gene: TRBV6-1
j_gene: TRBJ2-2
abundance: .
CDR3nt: TGTGCCAGCAGTGAATTTGGGGCAGCAAGGAACACCGGGGAGCTGTTTTTT
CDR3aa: CASSEFGAARNTGELFF

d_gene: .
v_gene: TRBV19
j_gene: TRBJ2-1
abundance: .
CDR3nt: TGTGCCAGTAGTAGGAGAGCCCCCGGCGATGTTCGGCAGTTCTTC
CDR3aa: CASSRRAPGDVRQFF

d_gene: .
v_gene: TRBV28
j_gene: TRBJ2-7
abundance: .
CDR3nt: TGTGCCAGCAGCCTCCAGGATTTCTCCTACGAGCAGTACTTC
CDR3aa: CASSLQDFSYEQYF

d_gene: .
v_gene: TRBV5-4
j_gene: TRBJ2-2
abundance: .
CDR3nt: TGTGCCAGCAGCCTAGGGACCATCCCGATCACCGGGGAGCTGTTTTTT
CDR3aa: CASSLGTIPITGELFF

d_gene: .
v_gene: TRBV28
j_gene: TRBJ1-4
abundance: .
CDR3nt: TGTGCCAGCAGTTGGGATACCGTGGAAAAACTGTTTTTT
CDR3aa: CASSWDTVEKLFF

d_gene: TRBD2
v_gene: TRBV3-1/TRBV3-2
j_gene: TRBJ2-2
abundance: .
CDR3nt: TGTGCCAGCAGTACTAGCGGGGGGGCCGGGGAGCTGTTTTTT
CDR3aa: CASSTSGGAGELFF

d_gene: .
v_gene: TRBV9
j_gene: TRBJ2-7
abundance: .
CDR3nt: TGTGCCAGCAGCGTAGCGGAGGGTAACTACGAGCAGTACTTC
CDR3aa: CASSVAEGNYEQYF

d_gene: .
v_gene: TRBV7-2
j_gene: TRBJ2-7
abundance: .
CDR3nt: TGTGCCAGCAGCTCGCCTTACTCCTACGAGCAGTACTTC
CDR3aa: CASSSPYSYEQYF

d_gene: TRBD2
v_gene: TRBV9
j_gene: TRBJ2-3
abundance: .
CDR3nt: TGTGCCAGCAGCGTTGGTCAGGGAGGGGCAGATACGCAGTATTTT
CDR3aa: CASSVGQGGADTQYF

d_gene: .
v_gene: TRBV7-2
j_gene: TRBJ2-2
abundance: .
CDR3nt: TGTGCCAGCAGCTTCTCGGGTACGGACACCGGGGAGCTGTTTTTT
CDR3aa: CASSFSGTDTGELFF

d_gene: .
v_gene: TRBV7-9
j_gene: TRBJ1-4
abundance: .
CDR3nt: TGTGCCAGCAGCTATGGGGGCGGAGGGAATCGAGAAAAACTGTTTTTT
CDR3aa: CASSYGGGGNREKLFF

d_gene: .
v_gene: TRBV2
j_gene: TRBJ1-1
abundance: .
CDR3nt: TGTGCCAGCAGCTTCGAGACGAACACTGAAGCTTTCTTT
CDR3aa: CASSFETNTEAFF

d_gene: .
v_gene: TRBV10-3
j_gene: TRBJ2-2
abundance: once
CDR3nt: TGTGCCATCACCCCTACTAGCAGCACCGGGGAGCTGTTTTTT
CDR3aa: CAITPTSSTGELFF

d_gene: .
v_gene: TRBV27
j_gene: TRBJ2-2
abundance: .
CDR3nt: TGTGCCAGCAGTCCCACGTCCGGGAACACCGGGGAGCTGTTTTTT
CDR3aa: CASSPTSGNTGELFF

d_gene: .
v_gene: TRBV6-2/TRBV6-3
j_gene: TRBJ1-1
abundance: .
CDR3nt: TGTGCCAGCAGTTGGACCAACCCGGGCCTTGCGGGCACTGAAGCTTTCTTT
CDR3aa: CASSWTNPGLAGTEAFF

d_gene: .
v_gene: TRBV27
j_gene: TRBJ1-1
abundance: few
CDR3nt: TGTGCCAGCAGTTTCCAATCTGTTGGGGCGAACACTGAAGCTTTCTTT
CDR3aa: CASSFQSVGANTEAFF

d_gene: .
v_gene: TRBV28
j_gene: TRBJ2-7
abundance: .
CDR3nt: TGTGCCAGCAGTTCGGGACCGAGGTCCCAGTACTTC
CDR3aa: CASSSGPRSQYF

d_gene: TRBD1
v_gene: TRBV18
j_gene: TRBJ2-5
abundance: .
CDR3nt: TGTGCCAGCTCACCAGCAGACAGGGGACGCGAGACCCAGTACTTC
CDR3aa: CASSPADRGRETQYF

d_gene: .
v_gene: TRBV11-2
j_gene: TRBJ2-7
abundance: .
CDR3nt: TGTGCCAGCAAAACCCTAAACTACGAGCAGTACTTC
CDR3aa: CASKTLNYEQYF

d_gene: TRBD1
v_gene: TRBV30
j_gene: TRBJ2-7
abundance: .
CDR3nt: TGTGCCTGGAGTGCTTCCGGGACAGGGGCCTACGAGCAGTACTTC
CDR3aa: CAWSASGTGAYEQYF

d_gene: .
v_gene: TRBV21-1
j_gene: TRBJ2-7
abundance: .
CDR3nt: TGTGCCAGCAGCAATGGGGGCCCCACCTACGAGCAGTACTTC
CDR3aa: CASSNGGPTYEQYF

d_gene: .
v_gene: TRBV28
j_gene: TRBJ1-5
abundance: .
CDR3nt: TGTGCCAGCAGTTTCCCAGGGGCGGCCCAGCCCCAGCATTTT
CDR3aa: CASSFPGAAQPQHF

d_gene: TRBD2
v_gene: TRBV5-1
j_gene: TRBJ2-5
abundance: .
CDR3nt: TGCGCCAGCAGCATAGGGCTAGCGGGAGTAGAGACCCAGTACTTC
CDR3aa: CASSIGLAGVETQYF

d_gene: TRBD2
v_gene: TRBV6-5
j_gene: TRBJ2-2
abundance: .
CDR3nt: TGTGCCAGCGGGGGGACTAGCGGTGACGCCGGGGAGCTGTTTTTT
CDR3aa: CASGGTSGDAGELFF

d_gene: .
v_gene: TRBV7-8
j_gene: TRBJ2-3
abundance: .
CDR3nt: TGTGCCAGCAGCCAGGGGTCGGATACGCAGTATTTT
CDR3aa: CASSQGSDTQYF

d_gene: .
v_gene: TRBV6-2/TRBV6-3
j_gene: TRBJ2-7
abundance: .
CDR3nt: TGTGCCAGCAGTCCCACTTCCTACGAGCAGTACTTC
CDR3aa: CASSPTSYEQYF

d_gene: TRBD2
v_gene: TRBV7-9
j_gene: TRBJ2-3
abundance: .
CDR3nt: TGTGCCAGCAGCCCCGGGACTAGCGGACACACAGATACGCAGTATTTT
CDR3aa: CASSPGTSGHTDTQYF

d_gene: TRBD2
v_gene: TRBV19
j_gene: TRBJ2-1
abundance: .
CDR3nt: TGTGCCAGTAGTCCCAAGGGACTAGCGGGCTACAATGAGCAGTTCTTC
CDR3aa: CASSPKGLAGYNEQFF

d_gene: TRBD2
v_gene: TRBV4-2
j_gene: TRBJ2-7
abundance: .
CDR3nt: TGTGCCAGCAGCCAGGCCGGGACTACCGGATACGAGCAGTACTTC
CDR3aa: CASSQAGTTGYEQYF

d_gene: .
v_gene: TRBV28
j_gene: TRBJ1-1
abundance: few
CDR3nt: TGTGCCAGCAGTTTAAGGGGGGTTGAAGCTTTCTTT
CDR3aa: CASSLRGVEAFF

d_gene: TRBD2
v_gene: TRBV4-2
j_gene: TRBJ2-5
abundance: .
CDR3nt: TGTGCCAGCAGCCAAGAGGCTAGCGGGGGGGCCGGTGAGACCCAGTACTTC
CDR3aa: CASSQEASGGAGETQYF

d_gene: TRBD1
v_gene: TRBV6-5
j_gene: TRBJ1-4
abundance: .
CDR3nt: TGTGCCAGCAGTTACTTCTCGGGACAGCCTGAAAAACTGTTTTTT
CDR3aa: CASSYFSGQPEKLFF

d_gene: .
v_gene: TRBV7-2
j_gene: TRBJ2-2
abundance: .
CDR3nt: TGTGCCAGCAGCTTAGTGGGGGTGGTTACCGGGGAGCTGTTTTTT
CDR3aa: CASSLVGVVTGELFF

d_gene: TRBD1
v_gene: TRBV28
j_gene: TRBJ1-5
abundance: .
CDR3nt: TGTGCCAGCGGGACAGGGGGGGCCCTTATCGATCAGCCCCAGCATTTT
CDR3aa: CASGTGGALIDQPQHF

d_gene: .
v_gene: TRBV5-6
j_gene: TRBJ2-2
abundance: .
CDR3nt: TGTGCCAGCACTTACGGCCCCAACGGGGACACCGGGGAGCTGTTTTTT
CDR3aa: CASTYGPNGDTGELFF

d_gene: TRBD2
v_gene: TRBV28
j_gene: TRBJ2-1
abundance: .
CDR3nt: TGTGCCAGCAGACGGGAGGGCTACAATGAGCAGTTCTTC
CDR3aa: CASRREGYNEQFF

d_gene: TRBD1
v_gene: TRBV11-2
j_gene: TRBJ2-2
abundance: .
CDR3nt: TGTGCCAGCAGCCCCTTATCGCAGGGGGCGCACACCGGGGAGCTGTTTTTT
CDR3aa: CASSPLSQGAHTGELFF

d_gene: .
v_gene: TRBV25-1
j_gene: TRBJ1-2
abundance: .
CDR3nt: TGTGCCAGCAGTGACCCCACAGCCGGAGGCTACACCTTC
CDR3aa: CASSDPTAGGYTF

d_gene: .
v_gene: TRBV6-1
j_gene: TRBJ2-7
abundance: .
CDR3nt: TGTGCCAGCACCTGGGGGAGTGAGCAGTACTTC
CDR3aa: CASTWGSEQYF

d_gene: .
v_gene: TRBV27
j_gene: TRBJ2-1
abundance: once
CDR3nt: TGTGCCAGCAGTTTATCCCCATTCGGGGACAATGAGCAGTTCTTC
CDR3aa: CASSLSPFGDNEQFF

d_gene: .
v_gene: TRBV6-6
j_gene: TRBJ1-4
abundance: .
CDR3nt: TGTGCCAGCGGATGGGATGAAAAACTGTTTTTT
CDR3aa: CASGWDEKLFF

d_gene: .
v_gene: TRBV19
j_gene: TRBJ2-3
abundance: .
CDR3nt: TGTGCCAGTAGTATAGATTTCGGGGAGTATACGCAGTATTTT
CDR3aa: CASSIDFGEYTQYF

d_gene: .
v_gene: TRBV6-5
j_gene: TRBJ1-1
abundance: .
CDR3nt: TGTGCCAGCAGTTACACCGGGATCGGGAACACTGAAGCTTTCTTT
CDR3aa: CASSYTGIGNTEAFF

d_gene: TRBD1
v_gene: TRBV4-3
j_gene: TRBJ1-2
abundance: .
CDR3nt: TGCGCCAGCAGCCAAGATCGGGGGCAGGGGGTAAACTATGGCTACACCTTC
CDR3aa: CASSQDRGQGVNYGYTF

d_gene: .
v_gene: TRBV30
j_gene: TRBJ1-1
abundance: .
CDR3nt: TGTGCCTGGAGTGTAGTCCCGAACACTGAAGCTTTCTTT
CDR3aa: CAWSVVPNTEAFF

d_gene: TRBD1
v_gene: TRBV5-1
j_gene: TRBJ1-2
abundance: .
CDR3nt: TGCGCCAGCAGCTTGGCGGAACAGGGGAAGGCCTATGGCTACACCTTC
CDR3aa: CASSLAEQGKAYGYTF

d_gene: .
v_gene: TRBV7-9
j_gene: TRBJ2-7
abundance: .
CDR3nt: TGTGCCAGCAGCCCCGGACAGCCGTACGAGCAGTACTTC
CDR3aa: CASSPGQPYEQYF

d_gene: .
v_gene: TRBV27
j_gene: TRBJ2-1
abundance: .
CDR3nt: TGTGCCAGCAATTGGCCCGACAATGAGCAGTTCTTC
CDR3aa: CASNWPDNEQFF

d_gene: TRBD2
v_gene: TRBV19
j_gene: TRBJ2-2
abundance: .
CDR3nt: TGTGCCAGTATAGGGACTACTAACACCGGGGAGCTGTTTTTT
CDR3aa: CASIGTTNTGELFF

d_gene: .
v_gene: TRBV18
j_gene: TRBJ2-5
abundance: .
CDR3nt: TGTGCCAGCTCACCACGAAGCGACCAAGAGACCCAGTACTTC
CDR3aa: CASSPRSDQETQYF

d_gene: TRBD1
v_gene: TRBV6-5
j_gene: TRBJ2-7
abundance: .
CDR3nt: TGTGCCAGCAGTTCCATTGGACAGGGGGCCTCGGGCGAGCAGTACTTC
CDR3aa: CASSSIGQGASGEQYF

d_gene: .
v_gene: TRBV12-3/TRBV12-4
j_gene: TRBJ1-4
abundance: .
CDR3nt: TGTGCCAGCAGTTCCTGGGGGCATGAAAAACTGTTTTTT
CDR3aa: CASSSWGHEKLFF

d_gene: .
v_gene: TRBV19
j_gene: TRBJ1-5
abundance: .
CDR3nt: TGTGCCAGTAGTATAGTTCTGGATAATCAGCCCCAGCATTTT
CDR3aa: CASSIVLDNQPQHF

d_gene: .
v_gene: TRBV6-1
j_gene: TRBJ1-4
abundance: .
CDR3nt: TGTGCCAGCAGTGCCACAAGCGATTCTTATTCGGACAAACTGTTTTTT
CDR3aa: CASSATSDSYSDKLFF

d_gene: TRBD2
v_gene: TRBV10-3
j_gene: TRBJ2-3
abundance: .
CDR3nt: TGTGCCATCAGTAGACTAGCGGGAGCAGCCTTGGATACGCAGTATTTT
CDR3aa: CAISRLAGAALDTQYF

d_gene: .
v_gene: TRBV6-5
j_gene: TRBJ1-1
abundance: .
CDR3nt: TGTGCCAGCAGTCGGGGGAGCACTGAAGCTTTCTTT
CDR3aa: CASSRGSTEAFF

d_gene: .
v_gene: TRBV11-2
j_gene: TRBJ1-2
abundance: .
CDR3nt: TGTGCCAGCAGCTTAGATCCCCGAAGGGTGGGTGAAGCTAACTATGGCTACACCTTC
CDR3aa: CASSLDPRRVGEANYGYTF

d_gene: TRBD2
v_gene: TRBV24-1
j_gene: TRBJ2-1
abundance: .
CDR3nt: TGTGCCACCAGTGATGCCGTAGCGGGGTCCCACGGGGAGCAGTTCTTC
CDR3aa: CATSDAVAGSHGEQFF